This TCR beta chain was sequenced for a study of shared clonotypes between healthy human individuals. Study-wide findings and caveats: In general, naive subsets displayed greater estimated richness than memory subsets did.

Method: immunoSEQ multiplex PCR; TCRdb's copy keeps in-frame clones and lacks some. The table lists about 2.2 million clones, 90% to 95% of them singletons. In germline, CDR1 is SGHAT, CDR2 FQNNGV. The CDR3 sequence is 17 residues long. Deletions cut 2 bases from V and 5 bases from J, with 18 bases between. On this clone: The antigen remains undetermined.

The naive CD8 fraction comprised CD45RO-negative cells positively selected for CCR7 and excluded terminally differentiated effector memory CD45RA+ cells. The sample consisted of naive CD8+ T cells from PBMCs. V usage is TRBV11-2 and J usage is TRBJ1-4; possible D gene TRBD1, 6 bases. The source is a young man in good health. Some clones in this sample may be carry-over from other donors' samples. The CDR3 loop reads CASSLFPRKGGNEKLFF. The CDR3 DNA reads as TGTGCCAGCAGCTTATTCCCTAGAAAGGGGGGGAATGAAAAACTGTTTTTT.